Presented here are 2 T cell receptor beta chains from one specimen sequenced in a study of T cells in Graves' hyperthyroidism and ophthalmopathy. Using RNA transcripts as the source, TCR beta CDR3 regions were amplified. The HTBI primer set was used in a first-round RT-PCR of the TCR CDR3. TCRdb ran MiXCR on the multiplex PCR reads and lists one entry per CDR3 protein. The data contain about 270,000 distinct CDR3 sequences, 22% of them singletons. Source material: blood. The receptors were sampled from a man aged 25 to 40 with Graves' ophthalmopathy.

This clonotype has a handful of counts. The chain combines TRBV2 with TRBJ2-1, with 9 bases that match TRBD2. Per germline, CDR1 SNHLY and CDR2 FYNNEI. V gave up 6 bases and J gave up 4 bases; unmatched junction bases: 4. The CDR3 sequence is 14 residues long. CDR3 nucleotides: TGTGCCAGCAGAGAGACTAGCGGATACAATGAGCAGTTCTTC. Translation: CASRETSGYNEQFF.

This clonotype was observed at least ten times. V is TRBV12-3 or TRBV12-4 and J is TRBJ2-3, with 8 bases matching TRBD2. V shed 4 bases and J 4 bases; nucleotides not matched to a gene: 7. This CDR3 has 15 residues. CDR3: CASSYTSGRPDTQYF. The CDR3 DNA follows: TGTGCCAGCAGTTACACCAGCGGGAGACCAGATACGCAGTATTTT.